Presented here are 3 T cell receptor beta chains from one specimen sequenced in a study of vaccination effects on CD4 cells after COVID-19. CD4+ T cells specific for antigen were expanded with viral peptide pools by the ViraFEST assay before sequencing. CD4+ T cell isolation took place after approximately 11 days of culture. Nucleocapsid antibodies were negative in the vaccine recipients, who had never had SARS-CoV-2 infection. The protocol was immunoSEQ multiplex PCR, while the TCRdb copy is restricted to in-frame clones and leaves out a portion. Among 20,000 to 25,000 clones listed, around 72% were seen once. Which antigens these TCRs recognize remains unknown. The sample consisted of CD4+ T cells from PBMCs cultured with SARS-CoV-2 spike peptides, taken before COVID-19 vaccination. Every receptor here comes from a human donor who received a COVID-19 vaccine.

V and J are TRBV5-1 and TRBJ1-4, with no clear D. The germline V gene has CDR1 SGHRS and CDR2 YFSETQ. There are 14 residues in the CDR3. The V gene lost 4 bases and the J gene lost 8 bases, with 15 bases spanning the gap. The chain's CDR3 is CASSTGTAQEKLFF. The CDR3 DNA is TGCGCCAGCAGCACCGGCACAGCCCAGGAAAAACTGTTTTTT.

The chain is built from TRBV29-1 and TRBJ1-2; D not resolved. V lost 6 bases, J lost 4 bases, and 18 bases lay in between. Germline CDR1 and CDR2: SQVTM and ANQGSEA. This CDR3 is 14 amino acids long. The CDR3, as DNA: TGCAGCGTGACCACTGGGGTGTCGGGCTATGGCTACACCTTC. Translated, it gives CSVTTGVSGYGYTF.

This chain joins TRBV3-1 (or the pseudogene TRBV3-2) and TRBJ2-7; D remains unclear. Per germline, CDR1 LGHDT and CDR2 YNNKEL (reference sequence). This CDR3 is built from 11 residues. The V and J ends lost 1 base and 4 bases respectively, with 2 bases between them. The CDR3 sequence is CASSQGYEQYF. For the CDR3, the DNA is TGTGCCAGCAGCCAAGGATACGAGCAGTACTTC.